The 23 T cell receptor beta chains reported below all come from one sample, sequenced in a study of breast tumors, draining lymph nodes, adjacent tissues (dated by TCRdb to 2016 to 2017). Receptor amplification or capture employed multiplex PCR. TCRdb records Illumina HiSeq 2000 as the sequencer. TCRdb reanalyzed the raw reads on its own, using fastp at Q25 for trimming and MiXCR for clone calling, and kept in-frame beta chains. Rows with a matching CDR3 protein are joined into one entry that keeps the most common DNA and genes. The sample profile shows about 200,000 distinct CDR3 sequences; approximately 31% of them were found once. The ten top clones hold roughly 4% of the sample. The axillary draining lymph nodes of breast cancer patients were the source of the lymph node samples. Sequenced input: axillary lymph node tissue. These TCRs come from a female donor with breast cancer. Some clones in this sample may be carry-over from other donors' samples.

In this sample, this clonotype turned up many times. The J gene is TRBJ1-2, the V gene TRBV4-3; weak D call: TRBD1 (6 bases). The V gene lost 0 bases and the J gene lost 4 bases, with 18 bases spanning the gap. Per the germline V gene, CDR1 is LGHNA and CDR2 is YSLEER. The CDR3 has 17 residues. CDR3 amino acids: CASSQDIAQGLFYGYTF. The CDR3 coding sequence is TGCGCCAGCAGCCAAGATATTGCGCAGGGGTTGTTCTATGGCTACACCTTC.

This clonotype was seen at least ten times. A single base separates this from a much larger clone, so it may be a read error. This rearrangement joins TRBV11-2 to TRBJ2-1, with D possibly matching TRBD1 (5 bases). This CDR3 comprises 17 residues. From germline, CDR1 is SGHAT and CDR2 FQNNGV. V was clipped by 0 bases and J by 4 bases, with 16 bases between them. Here the CDR3 reads CASSLDLGAKRYNEQFF. The CDR3 DNA reads TGTGCCAGCAGCTTAGATTTAGGGGCGAAAAGGTACAATGAGCAGTTCTTC.

The rearrangement links TRBV15 to TRBJ2-5; TRBD1 aligns across 10 bases. The trim removed 5 bases at V and 5 bases at J, leaving 11 bases unmatched. This CDR3 region has 16 residues. The V gene's germline CDR1 is LNHNV and CDR2 YYDKDF (reference sequence). In DNA form, the CDR3 reads TGTGCCACCAGCGGCACCAGACAGGGGGCGACGGAGACCCAGTACTTC. Residues: CATSGTRQGATETQYF.

The chain combines TRBV2 with TRBJ1-1; no clear D gene. This CDR3 region has 14 residues. V was clipped by 2 bases and J by 1 base, with 8 bases between them. Germline CDR1 and CDR2: SNHLY and FYNNEI. CDR3 in DNA: TGTGCCAGCAGTGAAAGGCAGGAGAACACTGAAGCTTTCTTT. Amino acid sequence: CASSERQENTEAFF.

This clonotype was picked up many times. V gene TRBV20-1 combines with J gene TRBJ2-2; 11 positions agree with TRBD2. V was pared by 4 bases and J by 2 bases, with 9 bases of the junction left unmatched. CDR1 and CDR2 (germline): DFQATT, SNEGSKA (reference sequence). The CDR3 sequence is 17 residues long. The CDR3 spells CSATLLAGDLNTGELFF. The CDR3 DNA reads as TGCAGTGCTACTTTACTAGCGGGAGATCTCAACACCGGGGAGCTGTTTTTT.

Concerning this clonotype itself: A much larger clone is a single base away; this may be a read error. V gene TRBV28 combines with J gene TRBJ2-1; 7 bases fit TRBD2. Germline CDR1 is MDHEN and CDR2 is SYDVKM. J gave up 10 bases and V 6 bases, and 6 bases lay outside the gene matches. The CDR3 totals 12 residues. Here the CDR3 DNA reads TGTGCCAGCAGAGCCGGGACTACAGAGCAGTTCTTC. Its translation: CASRAGTTEQFF.

This clonotype was recorded at least ten times. This chain connects TRBV7-9 to TRBJ2-5; 9 bases map to TRBD1. The V gene's germline CDR1 is SEHNR and CDR2 FQNEAQ (reference sequence). J was trimmed by 4 bases and V by 4 bases; bases with no gene match: 13. This CDR3 spans 17 amino acids. CDR3 sequence (DNA): TGTGCCAGCAGCTCACTCCACCGGGACAGGGAACCAGAGACCCAGTACTTC. Translating gives CASSSLHRDREPETQYF.

At least ten counts were recorded for this clonotype. J is TRBJ2-5 and V is TRBV2; the D call may be TRBD1 or TRBD2 (5 bases each). Trimming stripped 8 bases from V and 5 bases from J, with 12 bases between. The length of the CDR3 is 12 residues. Germline CDR1 SNHLY, CDR2 FYNNEI. The CDR3 bases are TGTGCCAGCTCGGGGCGCCGGGAGACCCAGTACTTC. Amino acids: CASSGRRETQYF.

The CDR3 sequence is CASSVGTGGDQETQYF. The CDR3 region has the DNA TGTGCCAGCAGCGTAGGGACAGGGGGCGACCAAGAGACCCAGTACTTC. The chain uses TRBV9 and TRBJ2-5; TRBD1 matches 11 bases. Germline V CDR1 and CDR2: SGDLS, YYNGEE. The J segment lost 0 bases and the V segment lost 0 bases, leaving 1 base of the junction unmatched. The CDR3 length is 16 residues.

The chain recombines TRBV28 with TRBJ2-7; 7 bases are a match to TRBD1. This CDR3 has 15 amino acids. The trim removed 5 bases at V and 0 bases at J, leaving 7 bases unmatched. The germline V gene encodes CDR1 MDHEN and CDR2 SYDVKM. DNA of the CDR3: TGTGCCAGCAGTCCGACAGGGTTTAGCTCCTACGAGCAGTACTTC. This gives the protein CASSPTGFSSYEQYF.

This clonotype was detected only a few times. A much bigger clone sits one base away, suggesting this may be a read error. V gene TRBV6-2 or TRBV6-3 combines with J gene TRBJ1-2; unclear D gene. V lost 5 bases and J lost 6, with 13 bases in between. Germline-derived CDR1 and CDR2 are MNHEY and SVGEGT. The CDR3 totals 13 residues. As DNA, the CDR3 is TGTGCCAGCAGTCACGAGGAAATCCATGGCTACACCTTC. Protein sequence: CASSHEEIHGYTF.

V is TRBV12-3 or TRBV12-4 and J is TRBJ2-5, with 9 nucleotides matching TRBD1. This CDR3 is 16 amino acids long. The J segment lost 2 bases and the V segment lost 5 bases, leaving 9 bases of the junction unmatched. The CDR3 region has the DNA TGTGCCAGCAGTCCAGGACAGGGGACATTTCAAGAGACCCAGTACTTC. Encoded protein: CASSPGQGTFQETQYF.

This clonotype was seen many times. Germline and junction disagree at one end, which may indicate a read error. The chain combines TRBV7-3 with TRBJ1-2; D unclear. Germline V gene sequence: CDR1 SGHTA, CDR2 FQGTGA. The CDR3 loop spans 15 amino acids. The CDR3 sequence is CASSPGVGEGYGYPF. DNA of the CDR3: TGTGCCAGCAGCCCCGGCGTCGGTGAGGGCTATGGCTACCCCTTC.

The chain joins TRBV6-6 to TRBJ1-2; 10 bases are shared with TRBD1. Trimming at V came to 6 bases and at J to 5 bases, leaving 6 bases not matched to a gene. Per germline, CDR1 MNHNY and CDR2 SVGAGI (reference sequence). This CDR3 region has 14 residues. The CDR3 region is CASSPGTGVYGYTF. The CDR3 nucleotides read TGTGCCAGCAGCCCCGGGACAGGGGTTTATGGCTACACCTTC.

This clonotype was observed once. The CDR3 nucleotides are TGTGCCAGCAGCTTAAACAGGGGGCTTGGCTACACCTTC. It is translated as CASSLNRGLGYTF. The chain has TRBV7-2 and TRBJ1-2, with 9 bases lining up with TRBD1. The CDR3 runs to 13 residues. The junction had 2 bases not matched to a gene; V was cut back by 2 bases and J by 7 bases. From germline, CDR1 is SGHTA and CDR2 FQGNSA. The full variable domain, rest sourced from reference TRBV7-2 and TRBJ1-2, is GAGVSQSPSNKVTEKGKDVELRCDPISGHTALYWYRQSLGQGLEFLIYFQGNSAPDKSGLPSDRFSAERTGGSVSTLTIQRTQQEDSAVYLCASSLNRGLGYTFGSGTRLTVV.

At least ten counts were recorded for this clonotype. This rearrangement joins TRBV24-1 to TRBJ1-2; TRBD1 is a possible D gene (6 bases). In germline, CDR1 is KGHDR, CDR2 SFDVKD. This CDR3 region has 12 residues. V dropped 7 bases and J dropped 1 base, with 6 bases sitting between them. In DNA form, the CDR3 reads TGTGCCACCAGGGACAGTAACTATGGCTACACCTTC. It is translated as CATRDSNYGYTF.

To note about this clonotype: A much more abundant neighbour one base away suggests this may be a read error. The CDR3 sequence: CASSLGGRGIPGELFF. The CDR3 DNA is TGTGCCAGCAGCTTAGGGGGCCGGGGGATCCCCGGGGAGCTGTTTTTT. The rearrangement links TRBV7-2 to TRBJ2-2, with D tentatively TRBD2 (6 bases). This CDR3 spans 16 amino acids. Germline CDR1 and CDR2: SGHTA and FQGNSA. Trimming took off 1 base at V and 6 bases at J, with 15 bases between the two ends.

The sample holds one count of this clonotype. The chain uses TRBV6-5 and TRBJ1-1; TRBD1 matches 8 bases. Germline V gene lookup returns CDR1 MNHEY and CDR2 SVGAGI. The CDR3 is made up of 15 amino acids. V was clipped by 0 bases and J by 5 bases; unmatched bases: 5. CDR3 loop: CASSYSTRGRTEAFF. CDR3 coding DNA: TGTGCCAGCAGTTACTCGACCAGGGGGCGGACTGAAGCTTTCTTT.

The chain employs TRBV20-1 and TRBJ1-1; the D gene is possibly TRBD1 (6 bases). Between the trimmed V and J ends, which lost 1 base and 5 bases, there was a span of 14 bases. Germline-derived CDR1 and CDR2 are DFQATT and SNEGSKA (reference sequence). The CDR3 spans 14 residues. The CDR3 loop reads CSARANRVKTEAFF. CDR3 sequence (DNA): TGCAGTGCTAGAGCCAACAGGGTAAAAACTGAAGCTTTCTTT.

This clonotype was detected ten times or more. The rearrangement joins TRBV11-3 to TRBJ2-3, with 12 positions matching TRBD2. CDR1 is SGHNT and CDR2 is YENEEA in the germline V gene. The CDR3 is made up of 19 amino acids. Trimming removed 1 base from V and 0 bases from J; junction bases left unmatched: 8. The CDR3 nucleotides are TGTGCCAGCAGCTTAGGACTAGCGGGGGCCGGTCTTAGCACAGATACGCAGTATTTT. Its protein product is CASSLGLAGAGLSTDTQYF.

Of note for this clonotype: One base away lies a much larger clone, so this may be a sequencing read error. This CDR3 reads CAISEVTGYQPQHF. CDR3 DNA: TGTGCCATCAGTGAGGTCACAGGGTATCAGCCCCAGCATTTT. This chain joins TRBV10-3 and TRBJ1-5, with D perhaps TRBD1 (6 bases). The CDR3 loop spans 14 amino acids. V lost 2 bases and J 5 bases, leaving 10 bases between the germline ends. Germline assignment: CDR1 ENHRY and CDR2 SYGVKD.

This clonotype appeared many times. The chain uses TRBV9 and TRBJ1-3; maybe TRBD1 (5 bases). This CDR3 is built from 15 residues. V gave up 0 bases and J gave up 3 bases, with 10 bases separating them. In germline, CDR1 is SGDLS, CDR2 YYNGEE. CDR3 bases: TGTGCCAGCAGCGTAGGACGGCAGGGTGGAAACACCATATATTTT. It translates to CASSVGRQGGNTIYF. Filled out from reference TRBV9 and TRBJ1-3, the complete variable domain reads DSGVTQTPKHLITATGQRVTLRCSPRSGDLSVYWYQQSLDQGLQFLIQYYNGEERAKGNILERFSAQQFPDLHSELNLSSLELGDSALYFCASSVGRQGGNTIYFGEGSWLTVV.

In its sample, this clonotype was seen a few times. Since a much larger clone is just one base distant, this may be a read error. V usage is TRBV6-2 or TRBV6-3 and J usage is TRBJ2-7; D might be TRBD2 (5 bases). Trimming took 5 bases from V and 5 from J, leaving 10 bases between them. The germline V gene encodes CDR1 MNHEY and CDR2 SVGEGT. This CDR3 region has 12 residues. The CDR3 region has the DNA TGTGCCAGCAGTCCGCCCGGGGACGAGCAGTACTTC. Protein product: CASSPPGDEQYF.